The next 5 T cell receptor beta chains were all read from a single sample in a study of blood T cell repertoires in COVID-19. Produced via immunoSEQ multiplex PCR; TCRdb's table is partial and in-frame only. This table has 310,000 or so clones, under 90% appearing once. Sequenced sample: PBMCs or T cells enriched from blood (not recorded which). The receptor source for this set is a woman aged 18-29 years who had recovered from COVID-19.

This chain connects TRBV7-9 to TRBJ2-1, with 10 bases aligning to TRBD2. CDR1 is SEHNR, CDR2 FQNEAQ, per germline (reference sequence). V lost 1 base to trimming and J lost 4 bases; unmatched junction nucleotides: 4. CDR3 length equals 16 residues. The CDR3 protein is CASSLVASGGYNEQFF. DNA of the CDR3: TGTGCCAGCAGCTTAGTGGCTAGCGGGGGTTACAATGAGCAGTTCTTC.

The J gene is TRBJ2-1, the V gene TRBV14, with TRBD1 matching over 7 bases. The CDR3 spans 17 residues. Germline loops: CDR1 SGHDN, CDR2 FVKESK. V lost 1 base to trimming and J lost 5 bases; unmatched junction nucleotides: 11. CDR3 bases: TGTGCCAGCAGCCAAGTGGCTCGACAGGGTGTGAACAATGAGCAGTTCTTC. Its translation: CASSQVARQGVNNEQFF. The variable domain in full, with the rest retrieved from reference TRBV14 and TRBJ2-1, is EAGVTQFPSHSVIEKGQTVTLRCDPISGHDNLYWYRRVMGKEIKFLLHFVKESKQDESGMPNNRFLAERTGGTYSTLKVQPAELEDSGVYFCASSQVARQGVNNEQFFGPGTRLTVL.

The chain joins TRBV30 to TRBJ2-3, with TRBD2 identical over 11 bases. CDR1 and CDR2 (germline): GTSNPN, SVGIG (reference sequence). Unmatched junction bases numbered 4, after V lost 4 bases and J lost 4 bases. This CDR3 is 14 amino acids long. DNA for the CDR3: TGTGCCTGGAATAGCGGGGGGGGCGCAGATACGCAGTATTTT. This codes for CAWNSGGGADTQYF.

The gene calls are TRBV6-2 or TRBV6-3 and TRBJ2-7; possibly TRBD2 for D (6 bases). V shed 3 bases and J shed 4 bases, with 13 bases lying between them. The germline V gene has CDR1 MNHEY and CDR2 SVGEGT. The CDR3 runs 14 residues. Here the CDR3 DNA reads TGTGCCAGCAGTTATTGGCGGGGAATATACGAGCAGTACTTC. It encodes CASSYWRGIYEQYF.

In the case of this clone: Other DNA sequences of this sample code for an identical CDR3. J is TRBJ2-2 and V is TRBV18; D may be TRBD2 (5 bases). V lost 0 bases and J 2 bases, leaving 10 bases between the germline ends. The CDR3 is 16 residues long. Germline assignment: CDR1 KGHSH and CDR2 LQKENI. The chain's CDR3 is CASSPPSRLNTGELFF. The CDR3 DNA follows: TGTGCCAGCTCACCACCGAGCAGACTAAACACCGGGGAGCTGTTTTTT. The variable domain in full, completed from reference TRBV18 and TRBJ2-2, reads NAGVMQNPRHLVRRRGQEARLRCSPMKGHSHVYWYRQLPEEGLKFMVYLQKENIIDESGMPKERFSAEFPKEGPSILRIQQVVRGDSAAYFCASSPPSRLNTGELFFGEGSRLTVL.